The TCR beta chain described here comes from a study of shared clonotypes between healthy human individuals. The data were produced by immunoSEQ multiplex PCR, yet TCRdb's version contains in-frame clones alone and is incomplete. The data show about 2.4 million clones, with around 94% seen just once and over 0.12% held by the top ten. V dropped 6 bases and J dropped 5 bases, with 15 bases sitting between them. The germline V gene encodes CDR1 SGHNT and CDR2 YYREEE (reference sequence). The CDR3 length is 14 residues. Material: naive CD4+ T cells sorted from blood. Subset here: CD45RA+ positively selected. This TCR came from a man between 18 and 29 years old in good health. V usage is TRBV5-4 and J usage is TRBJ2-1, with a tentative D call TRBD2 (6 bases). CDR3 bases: TGTGCCAGCACCACAGCGGGCAGGGACAATGAGCAGTTCTTC. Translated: CASTTAGRDNEQFF.